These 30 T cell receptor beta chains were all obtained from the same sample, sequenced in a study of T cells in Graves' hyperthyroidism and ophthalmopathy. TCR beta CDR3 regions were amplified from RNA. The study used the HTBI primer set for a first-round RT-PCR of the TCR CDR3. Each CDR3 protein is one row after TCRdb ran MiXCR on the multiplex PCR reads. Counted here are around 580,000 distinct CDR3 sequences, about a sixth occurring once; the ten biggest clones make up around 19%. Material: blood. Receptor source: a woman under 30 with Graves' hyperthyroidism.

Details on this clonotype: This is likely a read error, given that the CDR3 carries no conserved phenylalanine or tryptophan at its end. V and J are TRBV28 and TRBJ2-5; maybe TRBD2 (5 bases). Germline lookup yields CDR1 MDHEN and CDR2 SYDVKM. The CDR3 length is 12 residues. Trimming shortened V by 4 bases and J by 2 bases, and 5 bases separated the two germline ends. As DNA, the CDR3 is TGTGCCAGCAGTTCGGGACAAGAGACCCAGTACTCC. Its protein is CASSSGQETQYS.

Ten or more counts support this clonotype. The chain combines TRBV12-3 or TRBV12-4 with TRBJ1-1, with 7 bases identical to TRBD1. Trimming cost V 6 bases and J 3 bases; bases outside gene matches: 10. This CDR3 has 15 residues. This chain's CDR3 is CASRQGVRLDTEAFF. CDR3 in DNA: TGTGCCAGCAGGCAGGGGGTCCGGTTGGACACTGAAGCTTTCTTT.

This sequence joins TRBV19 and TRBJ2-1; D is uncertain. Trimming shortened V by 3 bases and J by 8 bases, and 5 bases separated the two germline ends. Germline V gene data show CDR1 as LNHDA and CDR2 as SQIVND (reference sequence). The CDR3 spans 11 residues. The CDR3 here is CASSMRDEQFF. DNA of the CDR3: TGTGCCAGTAGTATGCGCGATGAGCAGTTCTTC.

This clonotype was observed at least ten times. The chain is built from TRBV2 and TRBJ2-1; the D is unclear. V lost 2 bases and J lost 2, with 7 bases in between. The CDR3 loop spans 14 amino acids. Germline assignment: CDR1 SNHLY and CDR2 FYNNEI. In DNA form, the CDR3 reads TGTGCCAGCAGTGAAAACACCCCCTACAATGAGCAGTTCTTC. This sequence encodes CASSENTPYNEQFF.

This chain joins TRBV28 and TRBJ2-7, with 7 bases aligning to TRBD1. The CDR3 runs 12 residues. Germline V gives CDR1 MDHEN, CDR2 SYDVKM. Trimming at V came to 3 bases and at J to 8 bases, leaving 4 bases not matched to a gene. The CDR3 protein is CASSFGTEKQYF. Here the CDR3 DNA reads TGTGCCAGCAGTTTTGGGACAGAAAAGCAGTACTTC.

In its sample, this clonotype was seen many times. CDR3 sequence: CASSLVGGSGNTIYF. The DNA of the CDR3 is TGTGCCAGCAGTTTAGTGGGTGGCTCTGGAAACACCATATATTTT. This chain links TRBV28 with TRBJ1-3; no clear D. The V end was cut by 2 bases, the J end by 0 bases, with 8 bases between. Looked up from germline, CDR1 is MDHEN and CDR2 is SYDVKM. The CDR3 runs 15 residues.

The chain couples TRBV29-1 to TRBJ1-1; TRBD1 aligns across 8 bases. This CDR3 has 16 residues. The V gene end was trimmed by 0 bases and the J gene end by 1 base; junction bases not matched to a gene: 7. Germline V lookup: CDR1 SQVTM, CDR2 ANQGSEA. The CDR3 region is CSVEDLPGQGNTEAFF. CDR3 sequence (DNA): TGCAGCGTTGAAGATCTTCCCGGACAGGGGAACACTGAAGCTTTCTTT.

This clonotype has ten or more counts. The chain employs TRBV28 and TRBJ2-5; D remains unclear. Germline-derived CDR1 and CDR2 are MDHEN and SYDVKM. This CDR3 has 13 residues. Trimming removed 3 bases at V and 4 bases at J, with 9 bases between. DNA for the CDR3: TGTGCCAGCAGTTTGATAGGAAGAGAGACCCAGTACTTC. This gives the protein CASSLIGRETQYF.

The CDR3 DNA is TGTGCCAGCAGTTTAGCGGGCAGGGCTGGAAACACCATATATTTT. Translated, it gives CASSLAGRAGNTIYF. V gene TRBV12-3 or TRBV12-4 combines with J gene TRBJ1-3; possibly TRBD1 for D (5 bases). This CDR3 has 15 residues. Trimming took 0 bases from V and 2 from J, leaving 8 bases between them.

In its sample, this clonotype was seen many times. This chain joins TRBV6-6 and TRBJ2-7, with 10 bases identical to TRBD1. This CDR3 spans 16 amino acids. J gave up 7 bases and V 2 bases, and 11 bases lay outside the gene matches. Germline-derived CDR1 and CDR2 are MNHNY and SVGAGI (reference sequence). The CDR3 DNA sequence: TGTGCCAGCAGTTACACCACCGGGACAGGGGCCGGGGAGCAGTACTTC. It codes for CASSYTTGTGAGEQYF.

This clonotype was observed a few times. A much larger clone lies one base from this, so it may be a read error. CDR3 bases: TGTGCCAGCAGCCCGAGGGACACCTACTATGGCTACACCTTC. It translates to CASSPRDTYYGYTF. The chain joins TRBV9 to TRBJ1-2; D perhaps matches TRBD1 (6 bases). Germline CDR1 is SGDLS and CDR2 is YYNGEE. This CDR3 has 14 residues. Trimming pared 4 bases from V and 3 bases from J, leaving 13 bases between. Drawing the rest from reference TRBV9 and TRBJ1-2, the complete variable domain is DSGVTQTPKHLITATGQRVTLRCSPRSGDLSVYWYQQSLDQGLQFLIQYYNGEERAKGNILERFSAQQFPDLHSELNLSSLELGDSALYFCASSPRDTYYGYTFGSGTRLTVV.

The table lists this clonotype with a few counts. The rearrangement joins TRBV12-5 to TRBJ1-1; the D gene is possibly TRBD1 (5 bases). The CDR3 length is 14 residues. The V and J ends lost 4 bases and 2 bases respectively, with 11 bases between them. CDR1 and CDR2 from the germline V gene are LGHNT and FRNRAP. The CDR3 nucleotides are TGTGCTAGTGGTTCCGGACGGGGCAACACTGAAGCTTTCTTT. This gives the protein CASGSGRGNTEAFF.

CDR3 nucleotide sequence: TGCAGCGGTCGCCCGGGACTAGCGGGAGGACACGCCAGCACAGATACGCAGTATTTT. Its protein is CSGRPGLAGGHASTDTQYF. This chain joins TRBV20-1 and TRBJ2-3; 15 nucleotides match TRBD2. Germline-derived CDR1 and CDR2 are DFQATT and SNEGSKA (reference sequence). The CDR3 is 19 amino acids.

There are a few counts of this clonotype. The CDR3 DNA reads as TGCGCCAGCAAGAACAGGAACCTCGACATGAACACTGAAGCTTTCTTT. Translated, it gives CASKNRNLDMNTEAFF. The V and J genes are TRBV5-1 and TRBJ1-1, with D possibly being TRBD1 (5 bases). Germline-derived CDR1 and CDR2 are SGHRS and YFSETQ. This CDR3 contains 16 residues. V lost 6 bases and J 0 bases, leaving 18 bases between the germline ends.

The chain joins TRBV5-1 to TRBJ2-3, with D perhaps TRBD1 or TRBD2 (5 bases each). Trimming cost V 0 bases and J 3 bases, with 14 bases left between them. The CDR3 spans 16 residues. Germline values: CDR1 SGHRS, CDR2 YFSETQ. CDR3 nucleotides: TGCGCCAGCAGCTTGGAGATGGGGGTCAGGACAGATACGCAGTATTTT. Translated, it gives CASSLEMGVRTDTQYF. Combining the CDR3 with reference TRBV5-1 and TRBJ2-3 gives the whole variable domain KAGVTQTPRYLIKTRGQQVTLSCSPISGHRSVSWYQQTPGQGLQFLFEYFSETQRNKGNFPGRFSGRQFSNSRSEMNVSTLELGDSALYLCASSLEMGVRTDTQYFGPGTRLTVL.

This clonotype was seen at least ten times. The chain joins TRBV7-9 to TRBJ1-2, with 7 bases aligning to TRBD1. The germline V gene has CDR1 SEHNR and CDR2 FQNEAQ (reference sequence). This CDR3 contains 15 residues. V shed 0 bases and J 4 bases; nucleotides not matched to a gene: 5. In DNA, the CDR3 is TGTGCCAGCAGCTTAGCGATGACAGGGCCCTATGGCTACACCTTC. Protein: CASSLAMTGPYGYTF.

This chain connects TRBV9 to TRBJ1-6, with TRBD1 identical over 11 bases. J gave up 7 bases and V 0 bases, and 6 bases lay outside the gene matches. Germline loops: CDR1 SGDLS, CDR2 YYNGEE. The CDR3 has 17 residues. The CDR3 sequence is CASSVGPGTGGNSPLHF. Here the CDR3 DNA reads TGTGCCAGCAGCGTAGGACCCGGGACAGGGGGGAATTCACCCCTCCACTTT.

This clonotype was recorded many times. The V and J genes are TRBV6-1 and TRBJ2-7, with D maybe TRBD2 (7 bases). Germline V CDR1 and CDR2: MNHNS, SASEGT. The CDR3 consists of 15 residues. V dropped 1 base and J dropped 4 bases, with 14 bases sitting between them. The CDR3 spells CASSEEGGGGYEQYF. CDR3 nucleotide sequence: TGTGCCAGCAGTGAAGAAGGAGGGGGGGGGTACGAGCAGTACTTC.

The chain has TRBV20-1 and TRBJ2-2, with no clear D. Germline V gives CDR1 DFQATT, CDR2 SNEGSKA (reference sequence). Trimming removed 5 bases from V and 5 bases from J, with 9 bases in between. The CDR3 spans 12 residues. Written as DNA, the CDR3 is TGCAGTGCTTGGTCCCGAACCGGGGAGCTGTTTTTT. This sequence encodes CSAWSRTGELFF.

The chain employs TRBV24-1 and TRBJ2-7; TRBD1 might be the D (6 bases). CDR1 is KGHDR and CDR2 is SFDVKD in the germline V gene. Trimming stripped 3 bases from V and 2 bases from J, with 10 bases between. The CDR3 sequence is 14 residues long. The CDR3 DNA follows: TGTGCCACCAGTGATCCGACAGGTCCCTACGAGCAGTACTTC. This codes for CATSDPTGPYEQYF.

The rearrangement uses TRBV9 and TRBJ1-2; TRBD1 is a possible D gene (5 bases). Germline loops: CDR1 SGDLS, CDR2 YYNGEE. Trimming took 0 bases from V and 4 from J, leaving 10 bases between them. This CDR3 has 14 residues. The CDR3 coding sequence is TGTGCCAGCAGCGTAGCGCAGGGTGGCTATGGCTACACCTTC. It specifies CASSVAQGGYGYTF.

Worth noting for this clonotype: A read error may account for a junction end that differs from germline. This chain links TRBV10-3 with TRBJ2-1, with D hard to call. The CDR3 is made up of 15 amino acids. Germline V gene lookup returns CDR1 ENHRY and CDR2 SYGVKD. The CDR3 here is CASSLRPIPYNEQFF. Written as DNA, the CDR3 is TGTGCCAGCAGTTTAAGGCCCATCCCCTACAATGAGCAGTTCTTC.

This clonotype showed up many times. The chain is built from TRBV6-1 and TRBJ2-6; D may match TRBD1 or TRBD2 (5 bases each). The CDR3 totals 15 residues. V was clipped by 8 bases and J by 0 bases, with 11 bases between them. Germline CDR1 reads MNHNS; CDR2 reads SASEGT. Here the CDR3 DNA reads TGTGCCAGCGGGACGGACCGCTCTGGGGCCAACGTCCTGACTTTC. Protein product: CASGTDRSGANVLTF.

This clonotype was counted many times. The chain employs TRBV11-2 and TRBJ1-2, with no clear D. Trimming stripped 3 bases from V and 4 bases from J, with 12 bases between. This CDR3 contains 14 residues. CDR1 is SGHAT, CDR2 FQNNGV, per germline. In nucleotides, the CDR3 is TGTGCCAGCAGCTTCTCGGTCCAAGCCTATGGCTACACCTTC. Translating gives CASSFSVQAYGYTF.

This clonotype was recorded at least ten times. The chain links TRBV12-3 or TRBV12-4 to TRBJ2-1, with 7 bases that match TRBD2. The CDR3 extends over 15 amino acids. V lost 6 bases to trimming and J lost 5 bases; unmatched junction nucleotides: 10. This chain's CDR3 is CASSLWGLSNNEQFF. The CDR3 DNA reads TGTGCCAGCAGCCTCTGGGGACTATCGAACAATGAGCAGTTCTTC.

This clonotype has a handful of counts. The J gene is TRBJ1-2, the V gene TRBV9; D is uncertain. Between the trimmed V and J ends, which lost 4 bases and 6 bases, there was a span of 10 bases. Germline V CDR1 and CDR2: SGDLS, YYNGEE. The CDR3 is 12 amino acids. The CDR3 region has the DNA TGTGCCAGCAGCCTAGGGATGGATGGCTACACCTTC. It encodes CASSLGMDGYTF.

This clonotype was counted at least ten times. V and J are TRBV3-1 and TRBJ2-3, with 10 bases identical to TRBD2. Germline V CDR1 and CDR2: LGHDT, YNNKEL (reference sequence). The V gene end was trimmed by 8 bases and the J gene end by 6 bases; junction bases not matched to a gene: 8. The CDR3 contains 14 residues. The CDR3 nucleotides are TGTGCCAGCGGGCTAGCGGGAGTAGGGGATACGCAGTATTTT. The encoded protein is CASGLAGVGDTQYF.

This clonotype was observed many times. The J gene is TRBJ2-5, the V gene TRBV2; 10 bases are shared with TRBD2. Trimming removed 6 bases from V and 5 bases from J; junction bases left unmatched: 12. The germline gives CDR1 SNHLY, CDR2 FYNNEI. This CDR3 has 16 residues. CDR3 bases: TGTGCCAGCAGCATACTTCGAGCGGGAGGGCTGGAGACCCAGTACTTC. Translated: CASSILRAGGLETQYF.

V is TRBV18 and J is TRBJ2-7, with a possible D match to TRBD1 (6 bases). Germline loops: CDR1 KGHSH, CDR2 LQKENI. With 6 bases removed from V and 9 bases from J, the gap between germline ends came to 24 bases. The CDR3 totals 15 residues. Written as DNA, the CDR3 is TGTGCCAGCTCCTCGTCTGTACAGACAGGAGGAGGGCAGTACTTC. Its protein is CASSSSVQTGGGQYF.

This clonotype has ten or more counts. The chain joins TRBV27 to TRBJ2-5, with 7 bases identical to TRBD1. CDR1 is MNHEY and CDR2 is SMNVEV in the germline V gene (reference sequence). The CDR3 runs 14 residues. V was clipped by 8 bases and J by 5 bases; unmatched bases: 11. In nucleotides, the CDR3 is TGTGCCAGCCAAAAGAGGGGGCTAACGGAGACCCAGTACTTC. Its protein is CASQKRGLTETQYF.